Included here is one T cell receptor beta chain sequence, with context. Its cognate antigen has yet to be identified. Nothing much larger sits one base from this clone, and base qualities are not available. The intended sense of this specimen's treatment or condition label: roughly 19 received Ad26.COV2.S at low or high dose, single or two shots; about 5 received placebo; per-sample allocation not given. Repertoires of vaccine and placebo recipients were sequenced from samples taken on day 63 after the first injection. In Cohort 1b, around 25 adults aged 18-55 years were enrolled at a single site in Boston, USA, between 29 July and 7 August 2020. Ad26.COV2.S consisted of a replication-incompetent adenovirus type 26 vector by which a prefusion-stabilized SARS-CoV-2 spike protein from the original Wuhan strain was expressed. TCRbeta CDR3 regions were sequenced with the immunoSEQ Assay. After extraction, genomic DNA underwent amplification by bias-controlled multiplex PCR, followed by high-throughput sequencing. The paper's processing steps were these. To quantify the absolute abundance of each unique TCRbeta CDR3 region, sequences were collapsed and filtered. Usable DNA was measured by amplifying reference genes present in all nucleated cells, and TCRbeta template counts were normalized to that usable DNA to estimate T cell fraction. Repertoire TCRs were annotated as SARS-CoV-2-specific when V gene, CDR3 amino acid sequence and J gene were exactly matched to a known reactive TCR set. The reference SARS-CoV-2 TCR set was obtained from MIRA and was filtered for enrichment in COVID-19-positive ImmuneCODE repertoires, whereby public or cross-reactive TCRs were removed. Based on the MIRA antigens, annotated TCRs were further analysed at the level of specific ORF or position within ORF. Breadth was defined as the number of annotated unique rearrangements divided by the total number of unique productive rearrangements, and depth was defined as the summed frequency of the annotated unique rearrangements. TCR breadth was compared between groups using two-sided Wilcoxon rank-sum tests. TCRdb re-hosts the immuneACCESS table, in-frame sequences only. Its copies lack some clones; in the studies checked, an unresolved V gene accounts for under half of them, and the cause for the rest is not known. V, J and clone size are those of that table, while D and trimming were read from the DNA. The sample records 200,000 to 250,000 clones, roughly 90% of which are singletons. The ten largest clones represent roughly 10% of the sample.

Ends trimmed: V by 4 bases, J by 8 bases; bases unmatched to a gene: 7. Including cysteine and phenylalanine, the CDR3 has 13 amino acids. Only the CDR3 DNA is retained, 39 bases long and in frame from the first base. The germline V gene provides CDR1 LGHNA and CDR2 YSLEER. This specimen belongs to a study of Ad26.COV2.S vaccination and SARS-CoV-2 variants (dated by TCRdb to about 2021). Background for the entire study: Vaccine-arm donors were drawn from COV1001, a multicentre, randomized, double-blind, placebo-controlled phase I-IIa trial of Ad26.COV2.S in healthy adults. Dosing of Ad26.COV2.S was intramuscular, at either 5x10^10 or 1x10^11 viral particles, delivered as one shot or as two shots spaced 56 days apart. Blinding of investigators to trial group allocation was maintained during experiments and outcome assessment. A total of 32 samples were included in the TCR-sequenced set, comprising roughly 20 Ad26.COV2.S vaccine recipients, 5 placebo recipients and 8 SARS-CoV-2 convalescent individuals. Sequencing of the TCRbeta repertoire served to evaluate the specificity and breadth of SARS-CoV-2-reactive T cell receptors following Ad26.COV2.S vaccination. Trial participants were randomized into five groups of five: low-dose or high-dose Ad26.COV2.S given once or twice, or placebo on both occasions. General conclusions and limits of the study: The study was not powered to compare responses between vaccine doses or regimens. Substantial breadth of spike-specific CD8+ and CD4+ T cell responses was reported after vaccination. Ad26.COV2.S recipients had higher spike-specific TCR breadth than placebo recipients (P = 0.0014). The authors noted that the TCR breadth and depth analyses may have underestimated total T cell responses. Vaccine and placebo recipients had comparable non-spike TCR breadth, which fits with the vaccine containing only spike.

The clonotype originates from a person aged 18-60 years who received the Ad26.COV2.S COVID-19 vaccine or a placebo. The sample in question was peripheral blood, obtained in a trial of Ad26.COV2.S vaccine versus placebo. Rearrangement joined TRBV4-3 to TRBJ1-2, with 7 bases aligning to TRBD1. The CDR3: CASSRGQAPGYTF. The sequenced DNA is TGCGCCAGCAGCCGAGGACAGGCGCCAGGCTACACCTTC.